This TCR beta chain was identified in a study of graft-versus-host responses after intestinal transplantation. Whole-study context: Induction with anti-thymocyte globulin, then tacrolimus and steroids for roughly three years, was given to all recipients. Study-level findings and limits: Some patients had graft-donor T cell macrochimerism. In their allografts, the ratios of graft-versus-host to host-versus-graft T cell clones were high. After transplant, early declines in HvG clones were associated with peak levels of circulating GvH clones. Recipient marrow contained GvH clones, some of which appeared first in ileum or blood.

The table came from immunoSEQ multiplex PCR; TCRdb's copy has only in-frame clones and leaves some out. The top ten hold approximately 0.17% of the sample, which has just over 95,000 clones, around nine tenths seen once. With respect to this clone: Its antigen is undetermined.

The CDR3 sequence is 13 residues long. Per germline, CDR1 SGHTS and CDR2 YDEGEE. V was trimmed by 1 base and J by 8 bases, leaving 12 bases between them. The source material was unstimulated CD4+ T cells sorted from spleen or lymph node cells, sampled before intestinal transplant. This sequence originates from a human donor who received an intestinal transplant. The gene calls are TRBV5-8 and TRBJ1-1; D unclear. CDR3 coding DNA: TGTGCCAGCAGCTTGTTTCCCGCCGGGGAAGCTTTCTTT. Protein sequence: CASSLFPAGEAFF.